Following are 17 T cell receptor beta chains from one sample sequenced in a study of blood T cell dynamics during melanoma immunotherapy. Time point indicated: pre-treatment baseline. Libraries were prepared by immunoSEQ multiplex PCR; TCRdb keeps only in-frame clonotypes and omits some of them. The sample consists of 9,900 or so clones, 80% to 90% of them appearing once. Sequenced here: blood, sampled from a patient treated with checkpoint blockade. The receptors derive from a human donor with melanoma.

The chain carries TRBV10-1 and TRBJ2-1, with TRBD2 identical over 8 bases. Germline loops: CDR1 WNHNN, CDR2 SYGVQD (reference sequence). J gave up 7 bases and V 3 bases, and 5 bases lay outside the gene matches. The CDR3 is 14 residues long. CDR3 protein: CASSDRAGVNEQFF. The CDR3 DNA reads TGCGCCAGCAGTGATCGAGCGGGGGTGAATGAGCAGTTCTTC.

The genes are TRBV5-8 and TRBJ1-2; D not certain. V lost 0 bases to trimming and J lost 4 bases, with 7 bases between them. Germline V CDR1 and CDR2: SGHTS, YDEGEE. This CDR3 comprises 13 residues. Here the CDR3 reads CASSLAGSYGYTF. CDR3 bases: TGTGCCAGCAGCTTGGCAGGAAGCTATGGCTACACCTTC.

The chain has TRBV5-1 and TRBJ2-2; D is perhaps TRBD1 or TRBD2 (5 bases each). V lost 4 bases, J lost 4 bases, and 14 bases lay in between. Germline loops: CDR1 SGHRS, CDR2 YFSETQ. The CDR3 has 15 amino acids. The CDR3 protein is CASSPGTATTGELFF. The CDR3, as DNA: TGCGCCAGCAGCCCGGGGACCGCCACCACCGGGGAGCTGTTTTTT.

This sequence joins TRBV6-6 and TRBJ1-1; D gene unclear. Germline V gives CDR1 MNHNY, CDR2 SVGAGI (reference sequence). This CDR3 contains 10 residues. V shed 6 bases and J shed 5 bases, with 4 bases lying between them. The CDR3 coding sequence is TGTGCCAGCAGCCGTACTGAAGCTTTCTTT. Translating it yields CASSRTEAFF.

The rearrangement joins TRBV7-8 to TRBJ2-5, with D possibly TRBD2 on 7 matching bases. The germline V gene has CDR1 SGHVS and CDR2 FQNEAQ. This CDR3 has 15 residues. V lost 6 bases, J lost 2 bases, and 16 bases lay in between. CDR3 residues: CASRKLGGEQETQYF. For the CDR3, the DNA is TGTGCCAGCAGGAAATTAGGGGGGGAACAAGAGACCCAGTACTTC.

This clone has a handful of counts. The chain joins TRBV18 to TRBJ2-1, with D possibly TRBD1 on 6 matching bases. V gave up 1 base and J gave up 9 bases, with 13 bases separating them. This CDR3 is 14 amino acids long. CDR1 and CDR2 (germline): KGHSH, LQKENI. Here the CDR3 reads CASSPLPGVSEQFF. In DNA, the CDR3 is TGTGCCAGCTCACCACTCCCAGGGGTGAGTGAGCAGTTCTTC. The full variable domain, rest sourced from reference TRBV18 and TRBJ2-1, is NAGVMQNPRHLVRRRGQEARLRCSPMKGHSHVYWYRQLPEEGLKFMVYLQKENIIDESGMPKERFSAEFPKEGPSILRIQQVVRGDSAAYFCASSPLPGVSEQFFGPGTRLTVL.

This clone has only one observation. This rearrangement joins TRBV7-3 to TRBJ2-1; no firm D call. This CDR3 spans 15 amino acids. The V gene lost 2 bases and the J gene lost 1 base, with 9 bases spanning the gap. Germline V CDR1 and CDR2: SGHTA, FQGTGA. The CDR3, as DNA: TGTGCCAGCAGCTTAGCGGCAGGTTCCTACAATGAGCAGTTCTTC. It specifies CASSLAAGSYNEQFF.

This chain connects TRBV19 to TRBJ2-1, with TRBD2 matching over 11 bases. Germline V gene data show CDR1 as LNHDA and CDR2 as SQIVND (reference sequence). The CDR3 length is 17 residues. V lost 5 bases to trimming and J lost 1 base; unmatched junction nucleotides: 7. The CDR3 DNA sequence: TGTGCCAGTAGTCTTCCGACTAGCGGGGTGTCCTACAATGAGCAGTTCTTC. This encodes CASSLPTSGVSYNEQFF. Full variable domain (remainder filled in from reference TRBV19 and TRBJ2-1): DGGITQSPKYLFRKEGQNVTLSCEQNLNHDAMYWYRQDPGQGLRLIYYSQIVNDFQKGDIAEGYSVSREKKESFPLTVTSAQKNPTAFYLCASSLPTSGVSYNEQFFGPGTRLTVL.

J is TRBJ2-1 and V is TRBV19, with D perhaps being TRBD1 or TRBD2 (5 bases each). Trimming pared 3 bases from V and 7 bases from J, leaving 13 bases between. The CDR3 extends over 14 amino acids. Germline V CDR1 and CDR2: LNHDA, SQIVND (reference sequence). The CDR3 loop reads CASSIDTGANEQFF. CDR3 nucleotides: TGTGCCAGTAGTATCGACACCGGGGCGAATGAGCAGTTCTTC. Using reference TRBV19 and TRBJ2-1 for the parts outside the CDR3, the full variable domain is DGGITQSPKYLFRKEGQNVTLSCEQNLNHDAMYWYRQDPGQGLRLIYYSQIVNDFQKGDIAEGYSVSREKKESFPLTVTSAQKNPTAFYLCASSIDTGANEQFFGPGTRLTVL.

V gene TRBV7-9 combines with J gene TRBJ2-5; D is perhaps TRBD1 or TRBD2 (5 bases each). Germline V gene lookup returns CDR1 SEHNR and CDR2 FQNEAQ (reference sequence). The CDR3 runs 15 residues. V dropped 3 bases and J dropped 4 bases, with 15 bases sitting between them. CDR3 sequence: CASSLPGPNRETQYF. CDR3 coding DNA: TGTGCCAGCAGCTTGCCGGGGCCAAACAGAGAGACCCAGTACTTC.

The rearrangement uses TRBV23-1 and TRBJ2-2; 9 positions agree with TRBD1. TRBV23-1 belongs to the ORF category, with a function that is uncertain. The CDR3 spans 11 residues. V lost 8 bases to trimming and J lost 8 bases; unmatched junction nucleotides: 0. The CDR3 DNA reads TGCGCCAGCGGACAGGGGGGGGAGCTGTTTTTT. Protein product: CASGQGGELFF.

The gene calls are TRBV6-5 and TRBJ2-7, with D possibly matching TRBD2 (5 bases). The CDR3 contains 15 residues. The V gene's germline CDR1 is MNHEY and CDR2 SVGAGI. V was cut by 7 bases and J by 3 bases, with 19 bases left in between. The CDR3 coding sequence is TGTGCCAGCACCCCCGACCCCGGGAAACACTACGAGCAGTACTTC. This translates into CASTPDPGKHYEQYF.

The chain has TRBV6-5 and TRBJ2-5; TRBD1 aligns across 7 bases. With the DNA end fitting TRBJ2-7 better, the J assignment may be wrong. CDR3 length: 14 amino acids. Germline loops: CDR1 MNHEY, CDR2 SVGAGI. CDR3 sequence (DNA): TGTGCCAGCAGGATAACAGGGGCCAACTACGAGCAGTACTTC. As protein: CASRITGANYEQYF.

The chain uses TRBV5-1 and TRBJ1-1, with D uncertain. The germline gives CDR1 SGHRS, CDR2 YFSETQ. V shed 0 bases and J shed 0 bases, with 9 bases lying between them. This CDR3 spans 15 amino acids. The CDR3 loop reads CASSLEVTLNTEAFF. The CDR3 DNA is TGCGCCAGCAGCTTGGAAGTGACATTGAACACTGAAGCTTTCTTT.

The chain couples TRBV20-1 to TRBJ2-3; D is unresolved. The V end was cut by 3 bases, the J end by 2 bases, with 3 bases between. CDR3 length equals 11 residues. Germline lookup yields CDR1 DFQATT and CDR2 SNEGSKA (reference sequence). The CDR3 bases are TGCAGTGCTAGGACCACAGATACGCAGTATTTT. Protein sequence: CSARTTDTQYF.

In DNA, the CDR3 is TGTGCCAGCAGTTCTGCACAGGGGCGGAACACTGAAGCTTTCTTT. As protein: CASSSAQGRNTEAFF. The V gene is TRBV6-5, the J gene TRBJ1-1, with 7 bases aligning to TRBD1. CDR1 and CDR2 (germline): MNHEY, SVGAGI. Germline trimming cut 4 bases from V and 1 base from J; bases unmatched to any gene: 6. The CDR3 covers 15 residues.

V usage is TRBV21-1 and J usage is TRBJ1-5. TRBV21-1 is described as a pseudogene. This CDR3 has 16 residues. The CDR3 region is CASSKVWGASDQPQHF. The CDR3 nucleotides read TGTGCCAGCAGCAAAGTATGGGGGGCCTCCGATCAGCCCCAGCATTTT.